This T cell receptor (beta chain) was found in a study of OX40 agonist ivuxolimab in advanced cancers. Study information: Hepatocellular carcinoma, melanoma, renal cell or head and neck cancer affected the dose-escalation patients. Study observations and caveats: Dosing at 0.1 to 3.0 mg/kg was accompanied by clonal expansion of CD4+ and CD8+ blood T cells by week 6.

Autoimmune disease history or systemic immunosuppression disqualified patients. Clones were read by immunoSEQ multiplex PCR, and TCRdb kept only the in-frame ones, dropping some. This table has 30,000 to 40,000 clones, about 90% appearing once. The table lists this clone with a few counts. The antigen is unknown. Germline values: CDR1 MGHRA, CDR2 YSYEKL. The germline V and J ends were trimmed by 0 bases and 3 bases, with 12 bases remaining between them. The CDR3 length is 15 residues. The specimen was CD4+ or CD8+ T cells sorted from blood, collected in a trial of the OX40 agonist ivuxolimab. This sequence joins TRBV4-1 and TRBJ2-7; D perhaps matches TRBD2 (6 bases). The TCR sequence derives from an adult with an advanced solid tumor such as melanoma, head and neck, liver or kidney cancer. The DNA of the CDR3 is TGCGCCAGCAGCCAAGAGGGGACTGTCTTCTACGAGCAGTACTTC. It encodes CASSQEGTVFYEQYF.